This record covers a single T cell receptor (beta chain). The V and J ends lost 4 bases and 5 bases, in that order; junction bases with no gene match: 11. Looked up from germline, CDR1 is SGHAT and CDR2 is FQNNGV. This CDR3 is built from 17 residues. Genomic DNA from each subset was divided evenly over several immunoSEQ plates. The data were produced by immunoSEQ multiplex PCR, yet TCRdb's version contains in-frame clones alone and is incomplete. The sample yields approximately 2,300,000 clones, roughly 92% seen once. This sample was included in a study of shared clonotypes between healthy human individuals. The study enrolled healthy HIV-negative adults without recent acute infections or vaccinations as donors. Every donor, a Caucasian adult, lived in Nashville, Tennessee.

This receptor was obtained from a man younger than 30 in good health. Some clones in this sample may be carry-over from other donors' samples. This sequence joins TRBV11-2 and TRBJ2-1; TRBD2 aligns across 10 bases. Sequenced input: naive CD4+ T cells from PBMCs. Subset of the sample: CD45RA+ positively selected. The CDR3 coding sequence is TGTGCCAGCAGCTCACAAGGGGCTAGCGGGAGTCACAATGAGCAGTTCTTC. Protein product: CASSSQGASGSHNEQFF.